This TCR beta chain is drawn from a study of control samples from healthy donors and cancer patients. Generated by immunoSEQ multiplex PCR, the TCRdb table keeps only in-frame clones and is missing some. The repertoire holds over 150,000 clones, with around 93% as singletons. Germline V lookup: CDR1 MNHNS, CDR2 SASEGT. The CDR3 is made up of 15 amino acids. The J segment lost 12 bases and the V segment lost 2 bases, leaving 14 bases of the junction unmatched. This clone was seen a handful of times. The V call is TRBV6-1, the J call TRBJ2-7, with 9 positions matching TRBD1. This receptor was identified in a man aged 18 to 29 in good health. The sequenced material came from blood. The CDR3 here is CASSEKGTGPTVGYF. In DNA form, the CDR3 reads TGTGCCAGCAGTGAAAAAGGGACAGGGCCCACGGTGGGGTACTTC.